These 16 T cell receptor beta chains came from one sample sequenced in a study of low-dose radiotherapy and immunotherapy resistance in tumors. Indicated time point: after trial treatment. Specified treatment: LDRT plus nivolumab, ipilimumab, low-dose cyclophosphamide and aspirin (RACIN trial). cDNA synthesis used a TRAV/TRBV-specific primer set for both chains. The TCRs were subjected to amplification over around 19 PCR cycles employing a constant-region primer in conjunction with a V-primer adapter. In TCRdb, the reads were re-called with MiXCR into one record per CDR3 protein. The sample consists of approximately 45,000 distinct CDR3 sequences, less than 30% of them appearing once. The material was PBMCs, obtained after low-dose radiotherapy plus immunotherapy. All receptors derive from a male donor with prostate cancer.

There are many counts of this clonotype. This sequence joins TRBV12-3 or TRBV12-4 and TRBJ2-1, with TRBD2 matching over 10 bases. Trimming removed 8 bases from V and 7 bases from J; junction bases left unmatched: 8. CDR3 length equals 14 residues. The CDR3 protein is CASDPGLAVNEQFF. The CDR3 DNA sequence: TGTGCCAGCGACCCCGGACTAGCGGTAAATGAGCAGTTCTTC.

This clonotype rates as medium-sized. CDR3 sequence reads: CASSLVAVTDTQYF. DNA for the CDR3: TGTGCCAGCAGCTTAGTGGCAGTCACAGATACGCAGTATTTT. The chain recombines TRBV7-8 with TRBJ2-3; D unresolved. The germline V and J ends were trimmed by 1 base and 2 bases, with 7 bases remaining between them. This CDR3 has 14 residues. The germline V gene encodes CDR1 SGHVS and CDR2 FQNEAQ.

Concerning this clonotype itself: A far larger clone is only one base removed, so a read error is likely. The chain joins TRBV6-1 to TRBJ1-5; D perhaps matches TRBD1 (6 bases). From germline, CDR1 is MNHNS and CDR2 SASEGT. The length of the CDR3 is 16 residues. The germline V and J ends were trimmed by 6 bases and 5 bases, with 20 bases remaining between them. CDR3 sequence: CASSPTHGQSYQPQHF. As DNA, the CDR3 is TGTGCCAGCAGCCCAACCCACGGACAGAGCTATCAGCCCCAGCATTTT.

The table lists this clonotype with many counts. V usage is TRBV23-1 and J usage is TRBJ1-1; D might be TRBD1 (6 bases). TRBV23-1 is an open reading frame whose function is uncertain. The CDR3 has 14 residues. The germline V and J ends were trimmed by 0 bases and 2 bases, with 7 bases remaining between them. Written as DNA, the CDR3 is TGCGCCAGCAGTCAATCGGGGGGCAACACTGAAGCTTTCTTT. This sequence encodes CASSQSGGNTEAFF.

This clonotype has a count of ten or more. This chain connects TRBV4-1 to TRBJ1-1; the D is unclear. Trimming left V 1 base short and J 4 bases short, with 10 bases between. The CDR3 consists of 14 residues. Germline V CDR1 and CDR2: MGHRA, YSYEKL. The CDR3 reads CASSQGQAITEAFF. The CDR3 DNA reads TGCGCCAGCAGCCAAGGGCAGGCGATCACTGAAGCTTTCTTT.

Sample share makes this clonotype medium-sized. CDR3 protein: CASSPRQGNQPQHF. The CDR3 region has the DNA TGTGCCAGCAGCCCCAGACAGGGAAATCAGCCCCAGCATTTT. This chain links TRBV5-6 with TRBJ1-5; 7 bases agree with TRBD1. This CDR3 spans 14 amino acids. The trim removed 4 bases at V and 4 bases at J, leaving 5 bases unmatched. CDR1 SGHDT and CDR2 YYEEEE come from the germline V gene. The full variable domain, with the rest looked up from reference TRBV5-6 and TRBJ1-5, is DAGVTQSPTHLIKTRGQQVTLRCSPKSGHDTVSWYQQALGQGPQFIFQYYEEEERQRGNFPDRFSGHQFPNYSSELNVNALLLGDSALYLCASSPRQGNQPQHFGDGTRLSIL.

This clonotype has at least ten counts. The chain is built from TRBV5-5 and TRBJ2-5; D not certain. CDR1 SGHKS and CDR2 YYEKEE come from the germline V gene (reference sequence). CDR3 length equals 14 residues. The germline V and J ends were trimmed by 0 bases and 2 bases, with 8 bases remaining between them. CDR3 loop: CASSLEVSQETQYF. The CDR3 bases are TGTGCCAGCAGCTTGGAGGTCAGTCAAGAGACCCAGTACTTC. The whole variable domain, filled in from reference TRBV5-5 and TRBJ2-5, reads DAGVTQSPTHLIKTRGQQVTLRCSPISGHKSVSWYQQVLGQGPQFIFQYYEKEERGRGNFPDRFSARQFPNYSSELNVNALLLGDSALYLCASSLEVSQETQYFGPGTRLLVL.

The V gene is TRBV19, the J gene TRBJ1-5, with a weak D call TRBD1 (5 bases). The V and J ends lost 2 bases and 6 bases respectively, with 14 bases between them. Germline V gives CDR1 LNHDA, CDR2 SQIVND (reference sequence). This CDR3 comprises 15 residues. This CDR3 reads CASSIFSQGAQPQHF. DNA for the CDR3: TGTGCCAGTAGTATATTCTCCCAGGGAGCTCAGCCCCAGCATTTT.

This clonotype was seen at least ten times. The V and J genes are TRBV20-1 and TRBJ1-3; unclear D gene. Trimming pared 3 bases from V and 8 bases from J, leaving 14 bases between. This CDR3 spans 13 amino acids. The germline gives CDR1 DFQATT, CDR2 SNEGSKA (reference sequence). The CDR3 protein is CSARKGKIDTIYF. CDR3 coding DNA: TGCAGTGCTAGGAAGGGAAAGATTGACACCATATATTTT.

V and J are TRBV30 and TRBJ1-6, with D possibly matching TRBD1 (5 bases). Germline CDR1 and CDR2: GTSNPN and SVGIG (reference sequence). Trimming stripped 3 bases from V and 8 bases from J, with 17 bases between. The CDR3 spans 15 residues. The CDR3: CAWSPPTVGDSPLHF. The CDR3 region has the DNA TGTGCCTGGAGCCCCCCGACAGTTGGGGATTCACCCCTCCACTTT.

This clonotype was seen at least ten times. The chain recombines TRBV19 with TRBJ2-1; TRBD2 might be the D (6 bases). V lost 6 bases to trimming and J lost 4 bases, with 13 bases between them. Germline assignment: CDR1 LNHDA and CDR2 SQIVND (reference sequence). The CDR3 spans 14 residues. CDR3 sequence: CASRTGTEYNEQFF. CDR3 in DNA: TGTGCCAGTAGAACCGGGACTGAATACAATGAGCAGTTCTTC.

This clonotype was picked up many times. At one of its ends the junction is not consistent with the germline gene, which may arise from a read error. The chain links TRBV5-1 to TRBJ2-1, with D uncertain. Germline loops: CDR1 SGHRS, CDR2 YFSETQ. The CDR3 spans 14 residues. The CDR3 DNA is TGTGCCAGCAGCTTAGGGTTGGATTACAATGAGCAGTTCTTC. It specifies CASSLGLDYNEQFF. The full variable domain, with the rest looked up from reference TRBV5-1 and TRBJ2-1, is KAGVTQTPRYLIKTRGQQVTLSCSPISGHRSVSWYQQTPGQGLQFLFEYFSETQRNKGNFPGRFSGRQFSNSRSEMNVSTLELGDSALYLCASSLGLDYNEQFFGPGTRLTVL.

This clonotype was recorded many times. The rearrangement links TRBV12-3 or TRBV12-4 to TRBJ1-4; D not certain. V was cut by 1 base and J by 7 bases, with 1 base left in between. There are 11 residues in the CDR3. The CDR3 loop reads CASSLVEKLFF. The CDR3 DNA sequence: TGTGCCAGCAGTTTAGTTGAAAAACTGTTTTTT.

This clonotype came up many times. V usage is TRBV12-3 or TRBV12-4 and J usage is TRBJ2-1; TRBD2 matches 8 bases. The length of the CDR3 is 15 residues. Trimming at V came to 6 bases and at J to 7 bases, leaving 11 bases not matched to a gene. The CDR3 loop reads CASSPMRGARNEQFF. The CDR3 DNA reads as TGTGCCAGCAGCCCGATGCGGGGGGCCAGAAATGAGCAGTTCTTC.

This clonotype appeared many times. This chain connects TRBV18 to TRBJ2-7; D may be TRBD2 (5 bases). The CDR3 has 13 amino acids. Germline V lookup: CDR1 KGHSH, CDR2 LQKENI. V lost 5 bases to trimming and J lost 7 bases, with 15 bases between them. The CDR3 coding sequence is TGTGCCAGCTCAGTCCTGAGGGATGGGGAGCAGTACTTC. Its translation is CASSVLRDGEQYF.

CDR3 sequence reads: CSARTMGQGYGYTF. CDR3 sequence (DNA): TGCAGTGCTAGAACCATGGGACAAGGCTATGGCTACACCTTC. This chain connects TRBV20-1 to TRBJ1-2, with D tentatively TRBD1 (6 bases). The V end was cut by 2 bases, the J end by 4 bases, with 14 bases between. Per germline, CDR1 DFQATT and CDR2 SNEGSKA (reference sequence). The CDR3 is made up of 14 amino acids.